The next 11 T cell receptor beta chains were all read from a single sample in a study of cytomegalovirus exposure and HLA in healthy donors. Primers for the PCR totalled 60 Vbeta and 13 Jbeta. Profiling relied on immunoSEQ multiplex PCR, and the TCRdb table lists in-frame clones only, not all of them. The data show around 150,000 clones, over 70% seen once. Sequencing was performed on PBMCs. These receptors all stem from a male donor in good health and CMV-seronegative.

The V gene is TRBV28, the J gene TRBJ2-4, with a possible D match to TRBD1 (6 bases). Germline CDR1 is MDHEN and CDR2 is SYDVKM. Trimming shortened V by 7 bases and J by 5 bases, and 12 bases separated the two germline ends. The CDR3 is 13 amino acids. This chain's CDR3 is CASNRANQNIQYF. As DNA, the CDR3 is TGTGCCAGCAACAGGGCAAACCAAAACATTCAGTACTTC.

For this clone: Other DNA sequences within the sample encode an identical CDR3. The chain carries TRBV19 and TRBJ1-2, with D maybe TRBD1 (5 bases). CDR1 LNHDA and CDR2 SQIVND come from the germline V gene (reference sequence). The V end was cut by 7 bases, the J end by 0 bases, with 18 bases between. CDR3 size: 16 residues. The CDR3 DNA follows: TGTGCCAGTATATCCCTACAGGCGACACCTAACTATGGCTACACCTTC. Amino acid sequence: CASISLQATPNYGYTF.

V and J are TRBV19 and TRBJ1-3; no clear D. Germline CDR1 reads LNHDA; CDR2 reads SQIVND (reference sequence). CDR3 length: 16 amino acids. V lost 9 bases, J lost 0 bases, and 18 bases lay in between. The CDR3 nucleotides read TGTGCCAGCGCCGACCTCCAGGTCTTCTCTGGAAACACCATATATTTT. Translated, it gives CASADLQVFSGNTIYF.

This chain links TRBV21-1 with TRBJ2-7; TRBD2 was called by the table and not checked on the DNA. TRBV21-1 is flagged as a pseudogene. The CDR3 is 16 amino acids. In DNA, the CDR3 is TGTGCCAGCAGCCCCTGTGAGGCACCACCGAATAGCGAGCAGTACTTC. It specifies CASSPCEAPPNSEQYF.

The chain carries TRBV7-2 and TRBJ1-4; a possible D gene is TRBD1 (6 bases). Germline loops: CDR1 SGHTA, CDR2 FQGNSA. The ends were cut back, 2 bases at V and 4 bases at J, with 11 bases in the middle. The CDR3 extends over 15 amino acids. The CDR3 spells CASSLLQGGNEKLFF. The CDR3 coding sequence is TGTGCCAGCAGCTTACTACAGGGTGGTAATGAAAAACTGTTTTTT.

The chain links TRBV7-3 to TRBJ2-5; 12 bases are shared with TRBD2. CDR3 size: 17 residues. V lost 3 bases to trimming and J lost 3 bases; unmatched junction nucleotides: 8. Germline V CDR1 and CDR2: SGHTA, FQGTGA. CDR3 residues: CASSFMGPSGGEETQYF. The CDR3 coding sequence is TGTGCCAGCAGCTTCATGGGCCCTAGCGGGGGGGAAGAGACCCAGTACTTC.

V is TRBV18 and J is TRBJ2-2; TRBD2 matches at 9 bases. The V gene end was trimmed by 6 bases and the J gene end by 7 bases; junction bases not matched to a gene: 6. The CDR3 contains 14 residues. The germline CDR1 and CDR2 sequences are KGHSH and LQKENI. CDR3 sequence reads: CASSSNSGSGELFF. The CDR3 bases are TGTGCCAGCTCGTCTAATAGCGGGAGCGGGGAGCTGTTTTTT.

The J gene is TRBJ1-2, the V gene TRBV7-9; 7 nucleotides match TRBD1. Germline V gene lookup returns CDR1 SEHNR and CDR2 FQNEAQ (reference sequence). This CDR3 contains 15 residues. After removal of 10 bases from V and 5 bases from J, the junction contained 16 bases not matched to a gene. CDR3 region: CAIRDRDLLWYGYTF. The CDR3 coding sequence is TGTGCCATACGGGACAGAGACCTACTTTGGTATGGCTACACCTTC.

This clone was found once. Here the CDR3 DNA reads TGTGCCAGCAGCTTATCGGCGGCGGGACTACAGACCCAGTACTTC. This codes for CASSLSAAGLQTQYF. This rearrangement joins TRBV7-9 to TRBJ2-5, with TRBD2 matching over 7 bases. This CDR3 has 15 residues. The ends lost 2 bases at V and 6 bases at J; junction bases unmatched: 9. Germline CDR1 reads SEHNR; CDR2 reads FQNEAQ (reference sequence).

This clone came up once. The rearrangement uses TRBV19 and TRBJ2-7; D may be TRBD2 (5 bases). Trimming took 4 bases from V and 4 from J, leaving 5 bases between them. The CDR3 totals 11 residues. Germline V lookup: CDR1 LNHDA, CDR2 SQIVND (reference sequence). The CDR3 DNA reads TGTGCCAGTAGTAGGAGGTACGAGCAGTACTTC. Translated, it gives CASSRRYEQYF.

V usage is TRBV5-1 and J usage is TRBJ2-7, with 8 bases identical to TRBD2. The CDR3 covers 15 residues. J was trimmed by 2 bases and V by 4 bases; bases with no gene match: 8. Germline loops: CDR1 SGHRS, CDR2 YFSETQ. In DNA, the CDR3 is TGCGCCAGCAGCCCTTTGAGCGGGGGAGCCTACGAGCAGTACTTC. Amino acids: CASSPLSGGAYEQYF.